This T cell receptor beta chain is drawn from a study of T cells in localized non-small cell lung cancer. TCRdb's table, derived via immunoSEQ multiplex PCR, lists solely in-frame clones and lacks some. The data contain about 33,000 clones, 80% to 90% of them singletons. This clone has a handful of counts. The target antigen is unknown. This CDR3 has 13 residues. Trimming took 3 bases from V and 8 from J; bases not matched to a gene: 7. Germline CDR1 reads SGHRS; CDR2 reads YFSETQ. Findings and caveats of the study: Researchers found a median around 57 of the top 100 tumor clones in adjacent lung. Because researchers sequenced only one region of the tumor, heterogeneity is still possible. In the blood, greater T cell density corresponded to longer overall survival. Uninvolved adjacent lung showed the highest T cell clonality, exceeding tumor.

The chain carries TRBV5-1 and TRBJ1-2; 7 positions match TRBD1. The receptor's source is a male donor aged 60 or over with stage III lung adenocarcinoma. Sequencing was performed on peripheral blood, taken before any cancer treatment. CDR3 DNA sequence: TGCGCCAGCAGCTCCCGACAGGGCTTAGGCTACACCTTC. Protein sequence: CASSSRQGLGYTF.